This T cell receptor beta chain emerged from a study of T-cell memory formation after mild COVID-19. The CDR3 loop spans 12 amino acids. Germline V CDR1 and CDR2: MNHEY, SVGEGT. With 6 bases removed from V and 5 bases from J, the gap between germline ends came to 10 bases. Using its own MiXCR run on the 5' RACE reads, TCRdb lists one record per CDR3 protein. The data hold hundreds of thousands of distinct CDR3 sequences, with roughly 15% observed a single time. The sequence came from a man aged 18 to 30 who had mild COVID-19 (a few samples of this study predate the infection). Cell type and time point are not known. What was sequenced was PBMCs or a T cell subset sorted from them (not recorded which). This chain uses TRBV6-2 or TRBV6-3 with TRBJ1-1, with a possible D match to TRBD1 (5 bases). The CDR3: CASSFDRTEAFF. The CDR3 DNA reads TGTGCCAGCAGCTTTGACAGAACTGAAGCTTTCTTT.